A selection of T cell receptor beta chains follows, all from one sample in a study of T cell responses to AZD1222 COVID-19 vaccine. Assay: immunoSEQ multiplex PCR; the TCRdb copy retains only in-frame clones and omits some. This sample yields about 93,000 clones, of which around nine tenths are seen a single time; roughly 15% belongs to the top ten. The sample was peripheral blood, taken on day 0 of AZD1222 vaccination. All receptors come from an adult in good health. Both conserved end residues are part of each CDR3. A D gene is named only where the DNA matches it firmly. Part of the rows lack a size; the others show once, few, many or a class for expanded clones.

size,V,J,D,CDR3,DNA
.,TRBV25-1,TRBJ2-1,TRBD2,CASSTIGAGSSYNEQFF,TGTGCCAGCAGTACAATTGGAGCGGGGAGCTCCTACAATGAGCAGTTCTTC
.,TRBV2,TRBJ1-4,.,CASSEWVGRMFF,TGTGCCAGCAGTGAATGGGTGGGAAGGATGTTTTTT
.,TRBV7-8,TRBJ1-5,TRBD1,CASSSNRGQTQPQHF,TGTGCCAGCAGCTCCAACAGGGGCCAGACTCAGCCCCAGCATTTT
.,TRBV7-8,TRBJ2-3,TRBD2,CASHQELGRGIDTQYF,TGTGCCAGCCACCAAGAGTTAGGGAGGGGTATAGATACGCAGTATTTT
.,TRBV7-2,TRBJ1-1,.,CASSTPSGGRARNTEAFF,TGTGCCAGCAGCACCCCGAGTGGCGGACGGGCCCGGAACACTGAAGCTTTCTTT
.,TRBV9,TRBJ2-2,.,CASSVPPRLVANTGELFF,TGTGCCAGCAGCGTTCCGCCGAGGTTGGTGGCGAACACCGGGGAGCTGTTTTTT
.,TRBV3-1/TRBV3-2,TRBJ2-7,TRBD2,CASSRVAGARGDEQYF,TGTGCCAGCAGCCGAGTAGCGGGAGCAAGAGGGGACGAGCAGTACTTC
.,TRBV15,TRBJ2-3,TRBD1,CATSRDGQGPDTQYF,TGTGCCACCAGCAGAGATGGACAGGGGCCAGATACGCAGTATTTT
.,TRBV2,TRBJ1-1,TRBD1,CASSSTGGDTEAFF,TGTGCCAGCAGTTCGACAGGGGGGGACACTGAAGCTTTCTTT
.,TRBV28,TRBJ2-1,TRBD2,CASSSPLAVSYNEQFF,TGTGCCAGCAGTTCTCCCCTAGCGGTTTCCTACAATGAGCAGTTCTTC
.,TRBV18,TRBJ2-3,.,CASSPSTDTQYF,TGTGCCAGCTCACCAAGCACAGATACGCAGTATTTT
.,TRBV9,TRBJ2-5,TRBD2,CASSVASGQETQYF,TGTGCCAGCAGCGTAGCTAGCGGCCAAGAGACCCAGTACTTC
.,TRBV6-4,TRBJ2-1,TRBD2,CASSERSGSSNEQFF,TGTGCCAGCAGTGAAAGGAGCGGGAGTTCCAATGAGCAGTTCTTC
.,TRBV7-9,TRBJ2-1,TRBD1,CASTMGQGGYNEQFF,TGTGCCAGCACCATGGGACAGGGCGGATACAATGAGCAGTTCTTC
.,TRBV7-8,TRBJ2-1,TRBD2,CASSLEGLAESSYNEQFF,TGTGCCAGCAGCTTAGAGGGACTAGCCGAAAGCTCCTACAATGAGCAGTTCTTC
once,TRBV14,TRBJ2-7,.,CASSQVLGANYEQYF,TGTGCCAGCAGCCAAGTTCTAGGGGCGAACTACGAGCAGTACTTC
.,TRBV4-1,TRBJ1-4,.,CASSQGRYRVEREKLFF,TGCGCCAGCAGCCAAGGGAGGTATCGGGTAGAGAGAGAAAAACTGTTTTTT
once,TRBV4-1,TRBJ1-4,.,CASSQGVFNEKLFF,TGCGCCAGCAGCCAAGGGGTTTTTAATGAAAAACTGTTTTTT
.,TRBV11-1,TRBJ1-2,TRBD1,CASSLDTGGNYGYTF,TGTGCCAGCAGCTTGGACACAGGGGGCAACTATGGCTACACCTTC
once,TRBV7-2,TRBJ1-1,.,CASSPGGFYTEAFF,TGTGCCAGCAGCCCGGGGGGTTTTTACACTGAAGCTTTCTTT
.,TRBV10-3,TRBJ1-6,.,CAISGAWGNEGDSPLHF,TGTGCCATCAGTGGAGCCTGGGGGAACGAAGGCGATTCACCCCTCCACTTT
once,TRBV29-1,TRBJ1-2,.,CSAGDIWGYTF,TGCAGCGCGGGGGACATTTGGGGCTACACCTTC
few,TRBV14,TRBJ1-2,.,CASSQGLGLHGYTF,TGTGCCAGCAGCCAAGGCCTAGGGCTACACGGCTACACCTTC
.,TRBV3-1/TRBV3-2,TRBJ1-4,TRBD1,CASSQFPGGATLF,TGTGCCAGCAGCCAATTCCCAGGGGGCGCTACGCTTTTT
.,TRBV6-2/TRBV6-3,TRBJ2-5,TRBD1,CASSPGTGSRETQYF,TGTGCCAGCAGCCCCGGGACAGGTTCTCGAGAGACCCAGTACTTC
many,TRBV7-8,TRBJ2-1,TRBD2,CASSSIRHWSGRAGNEQFF,TGTGCCAGCAGCTCGATACGCCATTGGAGCGGGAGGGCCGGTAATGAGCAGTTCTTC
few,TRBV19,TRBJ1-5,.,CASSKRTEVGQPQHF,TGTGCCAGTAGTAAACGGACAGAAGTGGGACAGCCCCAGCATTTT
once,TRBV6-1,TRBJ1-5,.,CASSEKGGSNQPQHF,TGTGCCAGCAGTGAAAAAGGGGGTAGCAATCAGCCCCAGCATTTT
.,TRBV6-1,TRBJ1-5,.,CASSEIGVDQPQHF,TGTGCCAGCAGTGAAATCGGAGTAGATCAGCCCCAGCATTTT
.,TRBV3-1/TRBV3-2,TRBJ2-1,.,CASSPSMGEQFF,TGTGCCAGCAGCCCGTCCATGGGGGAGCAGTTCTTC
.,TRBV5-1,TRBJ1-5,.,CASSFGDTNQPQHF,TGCGCCAGCAGCTTTGGAGACACGAATCAGCCCCAGCATTTT
.,TRBV3-1/TRBV3-2,TRBJ2-7,TRBD1,CASSQSDRAEQYF,TGTGCCAGCAGCCAATCCGACAGGGCCGAGCAGTACTTC
.,TRBV5-1,TRBJ2-6,.,CASSLGLAGANVLTF,TGCGCCAGCAGCTTAGGTCTTGCTGGGGCCAACGTCCTGACTTTC
.,TRBV7-9,TRBJ1-4,.,CASSPEIGSNEKLFF,TGTGCCAGCAGCCCTGAGATCGGATCTAATGAAAAACTGTTTTTT
.,TRBV6-5,TRBJ1-5,.,CASSYSREQPQHF,TGTGCCAGCAGTTACTCCAGGGAACAGCCCCAGCATTTT
.,TRBV11-2,TRBJ2-5,.,CASSLDHGFAETQYF,TGTGCCAGCAGCCTGGACCACGGGTTCGCAGAGACCCAGTACTTC
.,TRBV19,TRBJ1-3,.,CASSTRHRGRSLSDGGNTIYF,TGTGCCAGTAGTACCCGGCACCGGGGCCGATCCCTCTCCGATGGTGGAAACACCATATATTTT
.,TRBV6-5,TRBJ2-7,.,CASSYRDGDYEQYF,TGTGCCAGCAGTTACAGGGACGGGGATTACGAGCAGTACTTC
.,TRBV27,TRBJ1-5,.,CASSLRSGTGQPQHF,TGTGCCAGCAGTTTACGGTCAGGGACGGGGCAGCCCCAGCATTTT
.,TRBV5-1,TRBJ2-5,.,CASNPQGQETQYF,TGCGCCAGCAACCCGCAGGGGCAAGAGACCCAGTACTTC
.,TRBV28,TRBJ2-4,.,CASSLAKNIQYF,TGTGCCAGCAGTTTAGCCAAAAACATTCAGTACTTC
.,TRBV11-3,TRBJ2-7,TRBD2,CASSLGGSNYEQYF,TGTGCCAGCAGCTTAGGCGGGAGTAATTACGAGCAGTACTTC
.,TRBV7-9,TRBJ2-1,.,CASSLALTGNEQFF,TGTGCCAGCAGCTTAGCGCTTACAGGCAATGAGCAGTTCTTC
once,TRBV14,TRBJ2-3,TRBD1,CASSRWTGATDTQYF,TGTGCCAGCAGCCGCTGGACAGGGGCCACAGATACGCAGTATTTT
.,TRBV6-1,TRBJ1-5,.,CASSEAGGSNQPQHF,TGTGCCAGCAGTGAAGCCGGGGGGAGCAATCAGCCCCAGCATTTT
.,TRBV28,TRBJ1-3,.,CASITGGNTIYF,TGTGCCAGCATTACAGGAGGAAACACCATATATTTT
.,TRBV7-9,TRBJ2-2,TRBD2,CASSSLAGDTGELFF,TGTGCCAGCAGTTCACTAGCGGGAGACACCGGGGAGCTGTTTTTT
.,TRBV7-6,TRBJ2-1,TRBD2,CASSFRDTRLAGAGSSYNEQFF,TGTGCCAGCAGCTTCCGGGACACAAGACTAGCGGGAGCCGGGAGCTCCTACAATGAGCAGTTCTTC
.,TRBV18,TRBJ2-2,.,CASSPRERNTGELFF,TGTGCCAGCTCACCCCGGGAGCGAAACACCGGGGAGCTGTTTTTT
.,TRBV2,TRBJ2-1,TRBD2,CASSLTGTSSIQWQFF,TGTGCCAGCAGCCTTACCGGGACTAGTTCGATTCAATGGCAGTTCTTC
.,TRBV5-4,TRBJ2-5,.,CASSDGTAYQETQYF,TGTGCCAGCAGCGATGGGACCGCGTACCAAGAGACCCAGTACTTC
.,TRBV9,TRBJ2-7,TRBD2,CASSVDSPASGYEQYF,TGTGCCAGCAGCGTAGATTCCCCCGCTAGCGGCTACGAGCAGTACTTC
.,TRBV3-1/TRBV3-2,TRBJ2-7,TRBD1,CASSQDPGQGAYEQYF,TGTGCCAGCAGCCAAGACCCGGGACAGGGAGCCTACGAGCAGTACTTC
.,TRBV19,TRBJ1-5,TRBD1,CASSLQGGNQPQHF,TGTGCCAGTAGTTTACAGGGGGGGAATCAGCCCCAGCATTTT